Listed below are T cell receptor beta chains from one sample, sequenced in a study of blood T cell repertoires in COVID-19. TCRdb's copy holds only in-frame clones and misses some; the assay was immunoSEQ multiplex PCR. This sample has approximately 190,000 clones, with approximately 84% found just once. Sequenced input: peripheral blood. The receptors here all came from a human donor with acute or convalescent COVID-19. The donor label of this sample is uncertain. CDR3s leave out the opening cysteine and the closing phenylalanine or tryptophan. The D gene is left open where the match is weak.

D gene: TRBD1
J gene: TRBJ1-2
V gene: TRBV5-1
CDR3 protein: ASSLGTVYGYT

D gene: TRBD2
J gene: TRBJ2-5
V gene: TRBV11-3
CDR3 protein: ASSLGTSGTQETQY

D gene: -
J gene: TRBJ2-7
V gene: TRBV18
CDR3 protein: ASSPLHDTASSYEQY

D gene: -
J gene: TRBJ2-5
V gene: TRBV10-1
CDR3 protein: ASSESVLASVRETQY

D gene: -
J gene: TRBJ2-3
V gene: TRBV24-1
CDR3 protein: ATSDSSPGSTDTQY

D gene: TRBD2
J gene: TRBJ2-1
V gene: TRBV19
CDR3 protein: ASMLAGGAYNEQF

D gene: TRBD2
J gene: TRBJ2-2
V gene: TRBV27
CDR3 protein: ASSLGLAVNTGELF

D gene: -
J gene: TRBJ1-6
V gene: TRBV28
CDR3 protein: ASSLAGGSPLH

D gene: TRBD1
J gene: TRBJ2-1
V gene: TRBV6-5
CDR3 protein: ASSRDRGTYNEQF

D gene: -
J gene: TRBJ1-2
V gene: TRBV6-5
CDR3 protein: ASSGTGWGNGYT

D gene: -
J gene: TRBJ1-6
V gene: TRBV5-6
CDR3 protein: ASSRESPLH

D gene: -
J gene: TRBJ1-3
V gene: TRBV7-2
CDR3 protein: ASSLGTGLGNTIY

D gene: -
J gene: TRBJ1-1
V gene: TRBV30
CDR3 protein: AWSNLQGAEAF

D gene: -
J gene: TRBJ1-5
V gene: TRBV19
CDR3 protein: ASSIGGNSNQPQH

D gene: TRBD2
J gene: TRBJ2-5
V gene: TRBV10-3
CDR3 protein: AIGGLAEETQY

D gene: TRBD2
J gene: TRBJ2-2
V gene: TRBV27
CDR3 protein: ASNRLAGGKAGELF

D gene: -
J gene: TRBJ1-6
V gene: TRBV30
CDR3 protein: AWSADSPLH

D gene: TRBD1
J gene: TRBJ1-5
V gene: TRBV27
CDR3 protein: ASSRTGDQPQH

D gene: -
J gene: TRBJ2-2
V gene: TRBV6-5
CDR3 protein: ASKRTLNTGELF